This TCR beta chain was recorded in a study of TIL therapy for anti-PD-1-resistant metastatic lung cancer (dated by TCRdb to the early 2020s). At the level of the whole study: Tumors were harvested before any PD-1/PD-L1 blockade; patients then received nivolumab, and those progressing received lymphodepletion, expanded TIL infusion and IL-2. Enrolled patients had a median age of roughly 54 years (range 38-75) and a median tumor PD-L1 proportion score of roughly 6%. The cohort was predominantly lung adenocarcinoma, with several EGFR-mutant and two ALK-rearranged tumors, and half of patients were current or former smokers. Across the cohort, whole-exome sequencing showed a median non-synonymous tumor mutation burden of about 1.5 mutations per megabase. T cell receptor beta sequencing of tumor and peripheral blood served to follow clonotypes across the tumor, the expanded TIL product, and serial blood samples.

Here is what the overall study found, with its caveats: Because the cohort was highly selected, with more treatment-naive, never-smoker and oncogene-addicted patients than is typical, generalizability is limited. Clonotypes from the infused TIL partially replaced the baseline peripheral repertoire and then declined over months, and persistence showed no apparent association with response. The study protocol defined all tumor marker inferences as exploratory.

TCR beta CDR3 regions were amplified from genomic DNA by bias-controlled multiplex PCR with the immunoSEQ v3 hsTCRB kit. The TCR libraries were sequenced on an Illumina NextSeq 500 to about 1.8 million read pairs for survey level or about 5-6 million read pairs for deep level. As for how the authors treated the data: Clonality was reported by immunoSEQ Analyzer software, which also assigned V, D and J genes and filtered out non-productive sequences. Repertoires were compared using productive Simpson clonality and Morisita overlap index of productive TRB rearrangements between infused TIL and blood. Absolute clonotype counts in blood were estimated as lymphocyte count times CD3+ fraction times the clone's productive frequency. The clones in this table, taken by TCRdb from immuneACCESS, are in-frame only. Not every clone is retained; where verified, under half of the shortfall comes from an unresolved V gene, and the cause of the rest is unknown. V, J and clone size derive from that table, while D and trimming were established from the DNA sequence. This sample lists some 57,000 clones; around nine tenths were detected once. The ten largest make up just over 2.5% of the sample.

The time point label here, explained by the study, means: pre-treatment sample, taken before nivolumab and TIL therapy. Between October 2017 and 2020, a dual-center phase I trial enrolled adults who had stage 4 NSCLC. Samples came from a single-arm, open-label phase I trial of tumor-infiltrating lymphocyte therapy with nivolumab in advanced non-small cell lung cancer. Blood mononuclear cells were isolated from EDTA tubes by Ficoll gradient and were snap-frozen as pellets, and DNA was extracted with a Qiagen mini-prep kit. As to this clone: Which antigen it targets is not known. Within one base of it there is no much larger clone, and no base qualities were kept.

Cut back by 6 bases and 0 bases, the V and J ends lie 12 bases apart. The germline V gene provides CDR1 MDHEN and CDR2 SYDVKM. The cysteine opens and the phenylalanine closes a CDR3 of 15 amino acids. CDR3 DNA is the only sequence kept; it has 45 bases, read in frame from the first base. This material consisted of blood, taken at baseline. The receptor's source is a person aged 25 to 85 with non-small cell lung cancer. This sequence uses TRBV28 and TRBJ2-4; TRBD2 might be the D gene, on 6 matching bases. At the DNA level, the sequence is TGTGCCAGCAGCGGGCAGGGACTAGCCAAAAACATTCAGTACTTC. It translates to CASSGQGLAKNIQYF.